A selection of T cell receptor beta chains follows, all from one sample in a study of early T cells in non-severe SARS-CoV-2 infection. TCRdb re-called the 5' RACE reads through MiXCR, storing one row per CDR3 protein. Among 25,000 to 35,000 distinct CDR3 sequences listed, about 5.1% were seen once. The sequencing sample was made of whole blood. Source of these receptors: an adult who was a healthcare worker with PCR-confirmed SARS-CoV-2 infection or an uninfected control (not recorded which). Each CDR3 is given with its conserved first and last residue. The order of the fields is D gene, V gene, J gene, clone size, CDR3 DNA, CDR3 protein. The D gene is left open where the match is weak. Only part of the rows carry a size: once, few, many, or a class if the clone is expanded.

>.|TRBV7-6|TRBJ2-7|.
TGTGCCAGCAGCTTAACTAGCCCTTCACCCCTCAGCTCCTACGAGCAGTACTTC
CASSLTSPSPLSSYEQYF
>TRBD1|TRBV11-3|TRBJ1-1|many
TGTGCCAGCAGCCCTGGGACAGGGTTTGGCACTGAAGCTTTCTTT
CASSPGTGFGTEAFF
>.|TRBV5-1|TRBJ1-2|many
TGCGCCAGCAGCCCCCTAAGAAGCGGCTACACCTTC
CASSPLRSGYTF
>.|TRBV7-2|TRBJ2-7|.
TGTGCCAGCAGCCCAGACGGGTCGCGCTACGAGCAGTACTTC
CASSPDGSRYEQYF
>TRBD2|TRBV2|TRBJ2-1|many
TGTGCCAGCAATATACTAGCGGGAGGAAGAGGGGAGCAGTTCTTC
CASNILAGGRGEQFF
>TRBD1|TRBV5-1|TRBJ2-7|many
TGCGCCAGCAGCTTGGCCCCCTCCGGGACAGACCCCTACGAGCAGTACTTC
CASSLAPSGTDPYEQYF
>TRBD1|TRBV5-1|TRBJ2-2|many
TGCGCCAGCACCGCGGACAGGCGAACAGACACCGGGGAGCTGTTTTTT
CASTADRRTDTGELFF
>.|TRBV2|TRBJ2-1|few
TGTGCCAGCGGCCCGAGAATTGTGTCCTACAATGAGCAGTTCTTC
CASGPRIVSYNEQFF
>TRBD2|TRBV6-6|TRBJ2-1|few
TGTGCCAGCAGTTACACCCGACCATTAGCGGGAGTCGGTGAGCAGTTCTTC
CASSYTRPLAGVGEQFF
>.|TRBV12-3/TRBV12-4|TRBJ2-2|few
TGTGCCAGCAGCCTCGCGAGTACCGGGGAGCTGTTTTTT
CASSLASTGELFF
>TRBD1|TRBV19|TRBJ1-5|.
TGTGCCAGTAGTACTCTGACAGGGACGGGGCAGCCCCAGCATTTT
CASSTLTGTGQPQHF
>.|TRBV4-1|TRBJ1-1|.
TGCGCCAGCAGCCAAGATCGGTCTAAAGGTCTGAACACTGAAGCTTTCTTT
CASSQDRSKGLNTEAFF
>.|TRBV5-1|TRBJ2-2|once
TGCGCCAGCAGCTTGGTGCCTCCTGGGGACACCGGGGAGCTGTTTTTT
CASSLVPPGDTGELFF
>TRBD1|TRBV6-5|TRBJ2-7|many
TGTGCCAGCAGTCGTCTCGACAGGGACTCCTACGAGCAGTACTTC
CASSRLDRDSYEQYF
>TRBD2|TRBV3-1|TRBJ2-3|few
TGTGCCAGCAGCCAATCTAGCGGGAGCGCAGATACGCAGTATTTT
CASSQSSGSADTQYF
>.|TRBV7-9|TRBJ2-2|few
TGTGCCAGCAGCGCCAAACCGGGGATCGGCACCGGGGAGCTGTTTTTT
CASSAKPGIGTGELFF
>TRBD1|TRBV29-1|TRBJ1-1|.
TGCAGCGTCCAAACAGGGGGCGGCACTGAAGCTTTCTTT
CSVQTGGGTEAFF
>TRBD1|TRBV4-1|TRBJ2-6|many
TGCGCCAGCAGTCCGGGACAGGGGGCGCAAGGGGCCAACGTCCTGACTTTC
CASSPGQGAQGANVLTF
>.|TRBV2|TRBJ2-7|.
TGTGCCAGCAGTGACGTCATAGGGCCAGATGCCTACGAGCAGTACTTC
CASSDVIGPDAYEQYF
>.|TRBV29-1|TRBJ2-3|many
TGCAGCGTTGAAGGGCAGAGGGCAGAGAACACAGATACGCAGTATTTT
CSVEGQRAENTDTQYF
>.|TRBV28|TRBJ1-1|many
TGTGCCAGCAGTAGACCTTCCGAAGCTTTCTTT
CASSRPSEAFF
>TRBD1|TRBV18|TRBJ1-1|many
TGTGCCAGCTCACCCCCGGGACAGAGAGGGGCTGAAGCTTTCTTT
CASSPPGQRGAEAFF
>.|TRBV10-1|TRBJ2-5|many
TGCGCCAGCAGTGAGTCGAAATTGGCAGAGACCCAGTACTTC
CASSESKLAETQYF
>.|TRBV12-3/TRBV12-4|TRBJ2-7|many
TGTGCCAGCACCAAAAGCCTACACGAGCAGTACTTC
CASTKSLHEQYF
>TRBD2|TRBV24-1|TRBJ2-3|.
TGTGCCACCAGTGAAACGGGGACTAGCGGGAGAACAGATACGCAGTATTTT
CATSETGTSGRTDTQYF
>.|TRBV6-5|TRBJ2-5|few
TGTGCCAGCAGCCCCGGAGGGCTCGGCGGCCAGTACTTC
CASSPGGLGGQYF
>TRBD1|TRBV14|TRBJ1-2|.
TGTGCCAGCAGCCAAGACGGGACAGTGGTTCCTGGGTACTATGGCTACACCTTC
CASSQDGTVVPGYYGYTF
>.|TRBV12-3/TRBV12-4|TRBJ1-2|medium-sized
TGTGCCAGCAGTACAGGGAACTATGGCTACACCTTC
CASSTGNYGYTF
>.|TRBV29-1|TRBJ2-2|many
TGCAGCGTTGGGACAAGAATCGCGAACACCGGGGAGCTGTTTTTT
CSVGTRIANTGELFF
>TRBD1|TRBV24-1|TRBJ1-3|many
TGTGCCACCAGTGATTCGAGGACAGGGGTAGACACCATATATTTT
CATSDSRTGVDTIYF
>.|TRBV12-3/TRBV12-4|TRBJ2-7|few
TGTGCCAGCAGTAAAGCGGGTAGCTCCTACGAGCAGTACTTC
CASSKAGSSYEQYF
>TRBD1|TRBV10-1|TRBJ2-1|few
TGCGCCAGCAGTGGGACAGGGGACAATGAGCAGTTCTTC
CASSGTGDNEQFF